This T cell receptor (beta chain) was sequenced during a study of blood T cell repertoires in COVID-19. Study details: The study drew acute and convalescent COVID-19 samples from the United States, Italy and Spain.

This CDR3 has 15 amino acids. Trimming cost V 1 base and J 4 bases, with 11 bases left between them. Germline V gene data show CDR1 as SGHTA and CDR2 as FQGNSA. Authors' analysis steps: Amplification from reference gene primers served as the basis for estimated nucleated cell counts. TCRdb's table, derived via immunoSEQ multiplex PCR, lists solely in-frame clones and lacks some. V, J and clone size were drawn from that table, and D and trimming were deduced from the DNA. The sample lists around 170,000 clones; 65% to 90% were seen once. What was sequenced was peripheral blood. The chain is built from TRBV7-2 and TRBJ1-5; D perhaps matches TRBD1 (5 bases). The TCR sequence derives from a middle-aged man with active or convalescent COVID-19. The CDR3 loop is CASSLVRAANQPQHF. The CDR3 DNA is TGTGCCAGCAGCTTAGTCAGGGCCGCGAATCAGCCCCAGCATTTT.